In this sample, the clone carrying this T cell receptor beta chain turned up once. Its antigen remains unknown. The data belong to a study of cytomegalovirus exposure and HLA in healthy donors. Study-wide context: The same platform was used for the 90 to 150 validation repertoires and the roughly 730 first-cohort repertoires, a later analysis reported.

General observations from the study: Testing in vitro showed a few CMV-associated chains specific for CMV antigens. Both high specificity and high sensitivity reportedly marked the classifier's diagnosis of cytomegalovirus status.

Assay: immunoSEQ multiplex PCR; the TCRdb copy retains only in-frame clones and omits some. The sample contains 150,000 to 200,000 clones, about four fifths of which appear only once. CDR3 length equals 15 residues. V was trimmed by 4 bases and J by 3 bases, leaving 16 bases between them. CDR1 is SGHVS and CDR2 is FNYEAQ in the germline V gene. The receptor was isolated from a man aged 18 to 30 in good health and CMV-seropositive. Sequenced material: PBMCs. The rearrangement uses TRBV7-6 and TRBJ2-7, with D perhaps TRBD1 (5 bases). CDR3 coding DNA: TGTGCCAGCAGCTCCCTCCCGACAGTGATCTACGAGCAGTACTTC. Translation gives CASSSLPTVIYEQYF.